This T cell receptor beta chain appears in the sequencing data of a study of beta chain features in type 1 diabetes. CD45RO/CCR7/CD25/CD127/CD95/CD27 staining was used to isolate CD4+ naive, central memory, regulatory and stem cell-like memory cells by sorting. This clone was seen a few times. Its matching antigen is unknown. Unmatched junction bases numbered 9, after V lost 4 bases and J lost 6 bases. The CDR3 runs 14 residues. Germline assignment: CDR1 SQVTM and CDR2 ANQGSEA. Whole-study findings and limits: Relative to healthy donors, patients appeared to have naive, central memory and Treg TCRB repertoires that were more similar. In every one of the four CD4+ subsets, TCRB CDR3s were moderately but significantly shorter in Type 1 diabetes patients.

Isolated RNA was reverse transcribed in full, so expressed TCRB transcripts were sequenced. About 3.57 million reads, on average, came from each naive, central memory and regulatory T cell sample. Data came from immunoSEQ multiplex PCR; TCRdb stores just in-frame clones and leaves some out. Of about 38,000 clones in the sample, roughly 64% are singletons; the top ten hold under 2.5%. The chain has TRBV29-1 and TRBJ2-7; TRBD2 agrees at 10 bases. Specimen: Tregs from blood. The source of this sequence is a woman under 40 in good health. The CDR3, as DNA: TGCAGCGTTGGCGCCCGACTAGCGGGCGGCGAGCAGTACTTC. Amino acids: CSVGARLAGGEQYF.